The following is a TCR beta chain sequence with its context. Sequencing was performed with immunoSEQ multiplex PCR; in TCRdb, only in-frame clones are kept and a portion is missing. This sample has 250,000 to 350,000 clones; around 90% occur once, and the top ten carry 0.94%. This record comes from a study of blood T cell repertoires in COVID-19. Study in general: PBMCs, B-cell-depleted T cells, or T cells provided the cDNA or gDNA that made up the material.

The sample taken for sequencing was peripheral blood. This TCR came from a woman aged 40 to 50 who had recovered from COVID-19.

Written as DNA, the CDR3 is TGTGCCACCAGCAGAGATCGTCTAGCTTTAGGTGGGGCCAACGTCCTGACTTTC. It specifies CATSRDRLALGGANVLTF. This chain joins TRBV15 and TRBJ2-6, with D possibly matching TRBD2 (5 bases). V lost 0 bases and J lost 3, with 15 bases in between. Germline V CDR1 and CDR2: LNHNV, YYDKDF (reference sequence). This CDR3 has 18 amino acids. The whole variable domain, filled in from reference TRBV15 and TRBJ2-6, reads DAMVIQNPRYQVTQFGKPVTLSCSQTLNHNVMYWYQQKSSQAPKLLFHYYDKDFNNEADTPDNFQSRRPNTSFCFLDIRSPGLGDTAMYLCATSRDRLALGGANVLTFGAGSRLTVL.